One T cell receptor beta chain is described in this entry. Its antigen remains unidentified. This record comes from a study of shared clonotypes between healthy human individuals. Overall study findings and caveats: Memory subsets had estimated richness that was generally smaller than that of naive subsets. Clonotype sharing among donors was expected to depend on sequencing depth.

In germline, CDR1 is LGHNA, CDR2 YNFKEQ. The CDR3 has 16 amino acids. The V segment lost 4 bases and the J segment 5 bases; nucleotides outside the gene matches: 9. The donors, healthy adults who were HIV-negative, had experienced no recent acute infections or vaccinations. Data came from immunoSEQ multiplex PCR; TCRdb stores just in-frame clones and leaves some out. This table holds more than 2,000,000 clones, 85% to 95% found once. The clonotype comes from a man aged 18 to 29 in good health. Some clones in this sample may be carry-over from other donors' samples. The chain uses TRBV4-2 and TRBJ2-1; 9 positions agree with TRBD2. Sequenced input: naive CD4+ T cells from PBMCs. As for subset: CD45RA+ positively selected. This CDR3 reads CASSPGVTSGNNEQFF. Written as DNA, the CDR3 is TGTGCCAGCAGCCCTGGAGTGACTAGCGGCAACAATGAGCAGTTCTTC.